This is a list of T cell receptor beta chains from one sample in a study of cytomegalovirus exposure and HLA in healthy donors. This table comes from immunoSEQ multiplex PCR, and its TCRdb copy is limited to in-frame clones, with some not included. The data hold roughly 150,000 clones, with 70% observed a single time. The sample comprised PBMCs. These TCRs come from a woman aged 25 to 39 in good health and CMV-seronegative. CDR3s include the opening cysteine and the closing phenylalanine or tryptophan. The D gene is left open where the match is weak. Only part of the rows carry a size: once, few, many, or a class if the clone is expanded.

clone_size: .; v_call: TRBV29-1; d_call: TRBD2; j_call: TRBJ2-1; cdr3_nt: TGCAGCGTTGTAGCGGGAGGGCCGTGGGATGAGCAGTTCTTC; cdr3_aa: CSVVAGGPWDEQFF
clone_size: .; v_call: TRBV9; d_call: TRBD1; j_call: TRBJ1-2; cdr3_nt: TGTGCCAGCAGCGGCGACAGGGAACAAACTCACTATGGCTACACCTTC; cdr3_aa: CASSGDREQTHYGYTF
clone_size: few; v_call: TRBV4-2; d_call: .; j_call: TRBJ1-2; cdr3_nt: TGTGCCAGCAGACGAAACGGGGTTCAAGGGGGCTACACCTTC; cdr3_aa: CASRRNGVQGGYTF
clone_size: .; v_call: TRBV27; d_call: TRBD2; j_call: TRBJ2-7; cdr3_nt: TGTGCCAGCAGTTCGTGGACTAGCGGCTACGAGCAGTACTTC; cdr3_aa: CASSSWTSGYEQYF
clone_size: .; v_call: TRBV5-5; d_call: .; j_call: TRBJ1-1; cdr3_nt: TGTGCCAGCAGCTTGGCCGGTGGGAACACTGAAGCTTTCTTT; cdr3_aa: CASSLAGGNTEAFF
clone_size: .; v_call: TRBV7-2; d_call: .; j_call: TRBJ2-5; cdr3_nt: TGTGCCAGCAGCTTAGATAGTTCTATAGAGACCCAGTACTTC; cdr3_aa: CASSLDSSIETQYF
clone_size: .; v_call: TRBV19; d_call: .; j_call: TRBJ2-3; cdr3_nt: TGTGCCAGTAGTCTTCTTACTCCCGATACGCAGTATTTT; cdr3_aa: CASSLLTPDTQYF
clone_size: .; v_call: TRBV5-1; d_call: .; j_call: TRBJ2-2; cdr3_nt: TGCGCCACCCGATCGGGGGAGAGCGGGGAGCTGTTTTTT; cdr3_aa: CATRSGESGELFF
clone_size: .; v_call: TRBV5-1; d_call: TRBD1; j_call: TRBJ1-4; cdr3_nt: TGCGCCAGCAGCTTGCAGGGGGCAACTAATGAAAAACTGTTTTTT; cdr3_aa: CASSLQGATNEKLFF
clone_size: .; v_call: TRBV5-4; d_call: TRBD2; j_call: TRBJ2-1; cdr3_nt: TGTGCCAGCTATACTAGCGAGTCTGGACACAAGAATGAGCAGTTCTTC; cdr3_aa: CASYTSESGHKNEQFF
clone_size: .; v_call: TRBV4-2; d_call: .; j_call: TRBJ1-1; cdr3_nt: TGTGCCAGCAGAGCGATGACTGAAGCTTTCTTT; cdr3_aa: CASRAMTEAFF
clone_size: .; v_call: TRBV9; d_call: .; j_call: TRBJ1-4; cdr3_nt: TGTGCCAGCAGCGTAGAACAGGTCGGTGGAAAACTGTTTTTT; cdr3_aa: CASSVEQVGGKLFF
clone_size: .; v_call: TRBV6-6; d_call: TRBD1; j_call: TRBJ2-3; cdr3_nt: TGTGCCAGCAGTTATGAGGGACAGGGGTTCGCAGATACGCAGTATTTT; cdr3_aa: CASSYEGQGFADTQYF
clone_size: few; v_call: TRBV7-2; d_call: .; j_call: TRBJ2-2; cdr3_nt: TGTGCCAGCAGCTTAGTTGACCGACAGACCGGGGAGCTGTTTTTT; cdr3_aa: CASSLVDRQTGELFF
clone_size: .; v_call: TRBV6-4; d_call: TRBD2; j_call: TRBJ2-3; cdr3_nt: TGTGCCAGCAGTGACTTGGCTAGCGGGAGCACAGATACGCAGTATTTT; cdr3_aa: CASSDLASGSTDTQYF
clone_size: .; v_call: TRBV6-6; d_call: .; j_call: TRBJ2-7; cdr3_nt: TGTGCCAGCAGTTTACTAGGGGGCTCCTACGAGCAGTACTTC; cdr3_aa: CASSLLGGSYEQYF
clone_size: .; v_call: TRBV7-2; d_call: TRBD2; j_call: TRBJ2-7; cdr3_nt: TGTGCCAGCAGCTTTGGACTAGGAGGCTACGAGCAGTACTTC; cdr3_aa: CASSFGLGGYEQYF
clone_size: .; v_call: TRBV19; d_call: TRBD1; j_call: TRBJ2-6; cdr3_nt: TGTGCCAGTAAGGAGACAGGGGCTTTCCGTGGGGCCAACGTCCTGACTTTC; cdr3_aa: CASKETGAFRGANVLTF
clone_size: .; v_call: TRBV25-1; d_call: .; j_call: TRBJ1-6; cdr3_nt: TGTGCCAGCAGTGAGGGGCTCGATAATTCACCCCTCCACTTT; cdr3_aa: CASSEGLDNSPLHF
clone_size: .; v_call: TRBV6-1; d_call: TRBD1; j_call: TRBJ2-5; cdr3_nt: TGTGCCAGCAGCCGGGGACAGCAAGAGACCCAGTACTTC; cdr3_aa: CASSRGQQETQYF
clone_size: .; v_call: TRBV18; d_call: .; j_call: TRBJ2-3; cdr3_nt: TGTGCCAGCTCAGCGACCGGCCGGGGAGATACGCAGTATTTT; cdr3_aa: CASSATGRGDTQYF
clone_size: .; v_call: TRBV11-3; d_call: .; j_call: TRBJ1-1; cdr3_nt: TGTGCCAGCAGCAGGGGGGGGGCTGACACTGAAGCTTTCTTT; cdr3_aa: CASSRGGADTEAFF
clone_size: .; v_call: TRBV27; d_call: TRBD1; j_call: TRBJ2-4; cdr3_nt: TGTGCCAGCAGTTTGGAACAGGGGAAAAACATTCAGTACTTC; cdr3_aa: CASSLEQGKNIQYF
clone_size: .; v_call: TRBV27; d_call: TRBD1; j_call: TRBJ2-3; cdr3_nt: TGTGCCAGCAGTATCCGGACAGGTGTGGCAGATACGCAGTATTTT; cdr3_aa: CASSIRTGVADTQYF
clone_size: few; v_call: TRBV19; d_call: .; j_call: TRBJ2-1; cdr3_nt: TGTGCCAGTAGTATAGCCCAGGGCAATGAGCAGTTCTTC; cdr3_aa: CASSIAQGNEQFF
clone_size: .; v_call: TRBV9; d_call: TRBD1; j_call: TRBJ2-6; cdr3_nt: TGTGCCAGCAGCGCCACAGGGGCTGGGGCCAACGTCCTGACTTTC; cdr3_aa: CASSATGAGANVLTF
clone_size: .; v_call: TRBV18; d_call: .; j_call: TRBJ2-1; cdr3_nt: TGTGCCAGCTCACCAGGGTGGGCGGGGTCCGGTGAGCAGTTCTTC; cdr3_aa: CASSPGWAGSGEQFF
clone_size: .; v_call: TRBV2; d_call: TRBD2; j_call: TRBJ2-1; cdr3_nt: TGTGCCAGCAGTACAGCGGGGGGTACCTACAATGAGCAGTTCTTC; cdr3_aa: CASSTAGGTYNEQFF
clone_size: .; v_call: TRBV29-1; d_call: .; j_call: TRBJ1-1; cdr3_nt: TGCAGCGTTGTCAGGGCGACTGAAGCTTTCTTT; cdr3_aa: CSVVRATEAFF
clone_size: .; v_call: TRBV18; d_call: TRBD1; j_call: TRBJ1-1; cdr3_nt: TGTGCCAGCTCTTGGGACAGTCTAAACACTGAAGCTTTCTTT; cdr3_aa: CASSWDSLNTEAFF
clone_size: once; v_call: TRBV19; d_call: .; j_call: TRBJ1-2; cdr3_nt: TGTGCCAGTACTCCCGCAGATGTATATGGCTACACCTTC; cdr3_aa: CASTPADVYGYTF
clone_size: .; v_call: TRBV5-1; d_call: TRBD2; j_call: TRBJ2-1; cdr3_nt: TGCGCCAGCACTCTCCCAGCGGGAGGCCTCTCCTACAATGAGCAGTTCTTC; cdr3_aa: CASTLPAGGLSYNEQFF
clone_size: .; v_call: TRBV7-3; d_call: .; j_call: TRBJ2-7; cdr3_nt: TGTGCCAGCAGCTTAGAGGGCCAGTTAGCCTACGAGCAGTACTTC; cdr3_aa: CASSLEGQLAYEQYF
clone_size: .; v_call: TRBV5-1; d_call: TRBD2; j_call: TRBJ2-1; cdr3_nt: TGCGCCAGCAGCTTCCGACTAGCGGTGATCTACAATGAGCAGTTCTTC; cdr3_aa: CASSFRLAVIYNEQFF
clone_size: .; v_call: TRBV9; d_call: TRBD2; j_call: TRBJ2-2; cdr3_nt: TGTGCCAGCAGCGCCCGCGGGGGGGCAAACACCGGGGAGCTGTTTTTT; cdr3_aa: CASSARGGANTGELFF
clone_size: .; v_call: TRBV10-3; d_call: TRBD2; j_call: TRBJ2-3; cdr3_nt: TGTGCCATCAGTGAGTTTATTTCCAGCGGGGGGGTAACAGATACGCAGTATTTT; cdr3_aa: CAISEFISSGGVTDTQYF
clone_size: .; v_call: TRBV30; d_call: .; j_call: TRBJ1-1; cdr3_nt: TGTGCCTGGAGTCGAAACAGGGACACTGAAGCTTTCTTT; cdr3_aa: CAWSRNRDTEAFF
clone_size: .; v_call: TRBV6-1; d_call: TRBD1; j_call: TRBJ1-1; cdr3_nt: TGTGCCAGCACCCCCGGGGACAGTAACACTGAAGCTTTCTTT; cdr3_aa: CASTPGDSNTEAFF
clone_size: few; v_call: TRBV7-3; d_call: .; j_call: TRBJ2-1; cdr3_nt: TGTGCCAGCAGCTTAACAGGGGGCAATGAGCAGTTCTTC; cdr3_aa: CASSLTGGNEQFF
clone_size: .; v_call: TRBV5-5; d_call: .; j_call: TRBJ2-7; cdr3_nt: TGTGCCAGCAGCTCTTCCTACGAGCAGTACTTC; cdr3_aa: CASSSSYEQYF
clone_size: few; v_call: TRBV4-1; d_call: TRBD2; j_call: TRBJ2-1; cdr3_nt: TGCGCCAGCAGCCATCCCCGGGCGCTAGCGGGGGGCCCTCCCCGGCAGTTCTTC; cdr3_aa: CASSHPRALAGGPPRQFF
clone_size: .; v_call: TRBV7-9; d_call: .; j_call: TRBJ1-6; cdr3_nt: TGTGCCAGCAGCTCCCCGGCCAGGGCGAGTTCACCCCTCCACTTT; cdr3_aa: CASSSPARASSPLHF
clone_size: few; v_call: TRBV2; d_call: .; j_call: TRBJ2-7; cdr3_nt: TGTGCCAGCAGCTCTGGGGGGTACGAGCAGTACTTC; cdr3_aa: CASSSGGYEQYF
clone_size: .; v_call: TRBV7-9; d_call: TRBD2; j_call: TRBJ2-2; cdr3_nt: TGTGCCAGCAGCTTAGCGTTAATGCGGGAGGTCTTCACCGGGGAGCTGTTTTTT; cdr3_aa: CASSLALMREVFTGELFF
clone_size: .; v_call: TRBV2; d_call: TRBD1; j_call: TRBJ1-4; cdr3_nt: TGTGCCAGCAGGGGTGAAAGGGGGACAGCGAATGAAAAACTGTTTTTT; cdr3_aa: CASRGERGTANEKLFF
clone_size: .; v_call: TRBV5-1; d_call: .; j_call: TRBJ2-3; cdr3_nt: TGCGCCAGCAGCTCGATAGGGAGCGGGAGCACAGATACGCAGTATTTT; cdr3_aa: CASSSIGSGSTDTQYF
clone_size: .; v_call: TRBV28; d_call: .; j_call: TRBJ1-4; cdr3_nt: TGTGCCAGCAGTCGGGTTGGAACTAATGAAAAACTGTTTTTT; cdr3_aa: CASSRVGTNEKLFF
clone_size: .; v_call: TRBV7-9; d_call: TRBD1; j_call: TRBJ2-2; cdr3_nt: TGTGCCAGCAGCTCCGGACAGGGGTCCGGGGAGCTGTTTTTT; cdr3_aa: CASSSGQGSGELFF
clone_size: .; v_call: TRBV5-5; d_call: .; j_call: TRBJ1-5; cdr3_nt: TGTGCCAGCAGCTTGGGCTGGCAGGTAGGACAGCCCCAGCATTTT; cdr3_aa: CASSLGWQVGQPQHF
clone_size: few; v_call: TRBV19; d_call: TRBD1; j_call: TRBJ1-5; cdr3_nt: TGTGCCAGTAGCCCGAACCCGACAGGGGGGGGTTGGCATTTT; cdr3_aa: CASSPNPTGGGWHF
clone_size: .; v_call: TRBV5-6; d_call: .; j_call: TRBJ2-1; cdr3_nt: TGTGCCAGCCTTCGTAGCGGCTACTCCTACAATGAGCAGTTCTTC; cdr3_aa: CASLRSGYSYNEQFF
clone_size: .; v_call: TRBV29-1; d_call: .; j_call: TRBJ1-1; cdr3_nt: TGCAGCGTTGATAGGGGCAGGAACACTGAAGCTTTCTTT; cdr3_aa: CSVDRGRNTEAFF
clone_size: .; v_call: TRBV12-5; d_call: TRBD1; j_call: TRBJ2-3; cdr3_nt: TGTGCTAGTGGTTTGGTTACCGGGACAGGGGGGAAATTGACGCAGTATTTT; cdr3_aa: CASGLVTGTGGKLTQYF
clone_size: .; v_call: TRBV28; d_call: TRBD1; j_call: TRBJ2-3; cdr3_nt: TGTGCCAGCAGTTTAAGGCCAGGGGGCCCAGATACGCAGTATTTT; cdr3_aa: CASSLRPGGPDTQYF
clone_size: few; v_call: TRBV5-1; d_call: .; j_call: TRBJ2-3; cdr3_nt: TGCGCCAGCAGGCCACTGGGGGAGGATGGGACAGATACGCAGTATTTT; cdr3_aa: CASRPLGEDGTDTQYF
clone_size: .; v_call: TRBV4-2; d_call: .; j_call: TRBJ2-1; cdr3_nt: TGTGCCAGCAGCCAAGAGTTCTTAGCGGAATACAATGAGCAGTTCTTC; cdr3_aa: CASSQEFLAEYNEQFF
clone_size: .; v_call: TRBV5-1; d_call: .; j_call: TRBJ1-2; cdr3_nt: TGCGCCAGCAGCCCAGAGGAGGGGTCCTACTATGGCTACACCTTC; cdr3_aa: CASSPEEGSYYGYTF
clone_size: .; v_call: TRBV30; d_call: TRBD1; j_call: TRBJ1-2; cdr3_nt: TGTGCCTGTACAACCTCGGGACAGAGGGGCCATGGCTACACCTTC; cdr3_aa: CACTTSGQRGHGYTF